This TCR beta chain was captured in a study of response to subunit inactivated influenza vaccine. Points from the study as a whole: A suggestion made by the authors is that each seasonal influenza vaccination recruits few new T cells.

Trimming took off 6 bases at V and 4 bases at J, with 18 bases between the two ends. The CDR3 loop spans 15 amino acids. Germline V gives CDR1 SQVTM, CDR2 ANQGSEA. Comment on this clonotype: Its target is not known.

TCRdb redid the calling of the RT-PCR reads with MiXCR, one entry per CDR3 protein. The repertoire includes roughly 520,000 distinct CDR3 sequences, 25% of them detected once, and under 2.5% sits in the top ten. This chain uses TRBV29-1 with TRBJ1-4; tentatively, D is TRBD1 (5 bases). The receptor was isolated from a man between 45 and 60 years old who received an inactivated influenza vaccine. Material: CD4+ T cells sorted from PBMCs, obtained 5 days after vaccination. CDR3 DNA sequence: TGCAGCGTCCTCGGGGGTCGGTTGGGTAATGAAAAACTGTTTTTT. Its protein is CSVLGGRLGNEKLFF.